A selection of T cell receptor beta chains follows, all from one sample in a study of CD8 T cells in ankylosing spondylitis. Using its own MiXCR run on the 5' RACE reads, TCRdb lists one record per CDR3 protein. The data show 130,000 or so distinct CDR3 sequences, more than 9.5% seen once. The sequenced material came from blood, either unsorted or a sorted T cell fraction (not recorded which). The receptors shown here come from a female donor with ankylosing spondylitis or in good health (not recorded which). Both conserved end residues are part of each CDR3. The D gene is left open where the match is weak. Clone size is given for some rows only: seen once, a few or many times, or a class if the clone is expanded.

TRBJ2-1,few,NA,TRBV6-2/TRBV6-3,CASSATRVNEQFF,TGTGCCAGCAGTGCGACCAGGGTCAATGAGCAGTTCTTC
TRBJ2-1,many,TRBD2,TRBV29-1,CSAGTSGYNEQFF,TGCAGCGCCGGGACTAGCGGATACAATGAGCAGTTCTTC
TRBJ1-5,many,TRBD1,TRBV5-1,CASSEGQGSNQPQHF,TGCGCCAGCAGCGAGGGACAGGGGTCCAATCAGCCCCAGCATTTT
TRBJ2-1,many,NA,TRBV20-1,CSARTADLYNEQFF,TGCAGTGCTAGGACTGCCGACCTATACAATGAGCAGTTCTTC
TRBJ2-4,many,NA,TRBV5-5,CASSLGLEGIQYF,TGTGCCAGCAGCTTGGGACTCGAGGGGATTCAGTACTTC
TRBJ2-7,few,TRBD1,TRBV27,CATWDRTYEQYF,TGTGCCACCTGGGACAGAACCTACGAGCAGTACTTC
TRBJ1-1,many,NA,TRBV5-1,CASSPMGPRGDTEAFF,TGCGCCAGCAGCCCGATGGGGCCGAGGGGAGACACTGAAGCTTTCTTT
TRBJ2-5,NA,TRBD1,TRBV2,CASSPQGAIRGETQYF,TGTGCCAGCAGTCCACAGGGGGCTATTAGGGGAGAGACCCAGTACTTC
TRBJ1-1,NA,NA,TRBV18,CASSRSPTGAFF,TGTGCCAGCTCACGATCCCCCACTGGAGCTTTCTTT
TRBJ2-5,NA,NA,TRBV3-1,CASSQDTSGTQYF,TGTGCCAGCAGCCAAGACACGTCAGGAACCCAGTACTTC
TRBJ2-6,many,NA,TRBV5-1,CASSLVFGANVLTF,TGCGCCAGCAGCTTGGTCTTTGGGGCCAACGTCCTGACTTTC
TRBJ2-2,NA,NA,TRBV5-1,CASSFGGRGELFF,TGCGCCAGCAGCTTCGGGGGCCGAGGGGAGCTGTTTTTT
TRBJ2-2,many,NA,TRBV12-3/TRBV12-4,CASSLAGWGENTGELFF,TGTGCCAGCAGTTTAGCGGGGTGGGGGGAGAACACCGGGGAGCTGTTTTTT
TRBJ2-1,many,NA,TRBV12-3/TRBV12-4,CASSLVLWGEQFF,TGTGCCAGCAGTTTAGTCCTGTGGGGTGAGCAGTTCTTC
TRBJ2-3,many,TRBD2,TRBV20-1,CSARSPTRGADTQYF,TGCAGTGCTAGATCGCCTACCCGGGGGGCAGATACGCAGTATTTT
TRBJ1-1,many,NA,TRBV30,CAWRAQLLNTEAFF,TGTGCCTGGAGGGCACAGTTATTGAACACTGAAGCTTTCTTT
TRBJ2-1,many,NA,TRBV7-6,CASSLEGPYEQFF,TGTGCCAGCAGCTTAGAGGGGCCCTATGAGCAGTTCTTC
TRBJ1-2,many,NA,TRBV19,CASSIELTAYGYTF,TGTGCCAGTAGTATAGAATTGACAGCTTATGGCTACACCTTC
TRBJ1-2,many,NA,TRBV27,CASKSINTGNGYTF,TGTGCCAGCAAATCTATAAATACAGGGAATGGCTACACCTTC
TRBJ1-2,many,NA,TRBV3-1,CASSLKGPYGYTF,TGTGCCAGCAGCCTAAAGGGGCCCTATGGCTACACCTTC
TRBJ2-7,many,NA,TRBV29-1,CSVVADGMTYEQYF,TGCAGCGTTGTGGCGGACGGAATGACCTACGAGCAGTACTTC
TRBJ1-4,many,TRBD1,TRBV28,CASRPEQGVEEKLFF,TGTGCCAGCAGACCCGAACAGGGGGTCGAGGAAAAACTGTTTTTT
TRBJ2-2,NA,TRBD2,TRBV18,CASSPRLAGSTGELFF,TGTGCCAGCTCACCACGACTAGCGGGGAGCACCGGGGAGCTGTTTTTT
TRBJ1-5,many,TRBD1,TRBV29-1,CSVRGQPGQPQHF,TGCAGCGTCAGGGGACAGCCGGGGCAGCCCCAGCATTTT
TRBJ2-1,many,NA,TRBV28,CASTMGPGSSYNEQFF,TGTGCCAGCACCATGGGTCCGGGGAGCTCCTACAATGAGCAGTTCTTC
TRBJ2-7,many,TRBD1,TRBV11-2,CASSGQGISYEQYF,TGTGCCAGCAGCGGACAGGGTATATCCTACGAGCAGTACTTC
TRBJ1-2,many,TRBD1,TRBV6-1,CASTGGQGVDGYTF,TGTGCCAGCACTGGGGGACAGGGAGTCGATGGCTACACCTTC
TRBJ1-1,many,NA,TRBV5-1,CASSWGTITEAFF,TGCGCCAGCAGCTGGGGGACCATCACTGAAGCTTTCTTT
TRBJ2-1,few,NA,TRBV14,CASSLYLANYNEQFF,TGTGCCAGCAGCCTCTACCTGGCCAACTACAATGAGCAGTTCTTC
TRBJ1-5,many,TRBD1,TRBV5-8,CASSVDRGNQPQHF,TGTGCCAGCAGCGTGGACAGGGGCAATCAGCCCCAGCATTTT
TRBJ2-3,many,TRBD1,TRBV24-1,CATRPTGLTDTQYF,TGTGCCACCAGACCGACAGGGCTTACAGATACGCAGTATTTT
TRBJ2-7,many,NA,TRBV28,CASSLQHEGSYEQYF,TGTGCCAGCAGTTTGCAGCACGAGGGATCCTACGAGCAGTACTTC
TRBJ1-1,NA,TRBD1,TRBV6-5,CASSHLTGTGDPTEAFF,TGTGCCAGCAGTCACCTCACCGGGACAGGGGACCCCACTGAAGCTTTCTTT
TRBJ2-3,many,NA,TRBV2,CASSGLAGTVDTQYF,TGTGCCAGCAGTGGATTGGCGGGGACCGTAGATACGCAGTATTTT
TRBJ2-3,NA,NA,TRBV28,CASSLASGRGSTDTQYF,TGTGCCAGCAGCCTGGCATCCGGGCGAGGGAGCACAGATACGCAGTATTTT
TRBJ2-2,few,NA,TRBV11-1,CASSLPFRGAGDTGELFF,TGTGCCAGCAGCTTACCCTTCAGGGGCGCCGGAGACACCGGGGAGCTGTTTTTT
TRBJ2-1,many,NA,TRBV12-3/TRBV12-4,CASSLRLASYNEQFF,TGTGCCAGCAGTTTACGGCTTGCTAGTTACAATGAGCAGTTCTTC
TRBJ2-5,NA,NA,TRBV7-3,CASSPGLQETQYF,TGTGCCAGCAGCCCCGGGTTACAAGAGACCCAGTACTTC
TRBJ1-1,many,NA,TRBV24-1,CATSDGPGGNTEAFF,TGTGCCACCAGTGATGGGCCCGGGGGGAACACTGAAGCTTTCTTT